The 24 T cell receptor beta chains below were found in one sample sequenced in a study of T cells in Graves' hyperthyroidism and ophthalmopathy (dated by TCRdb to the late 2010s). The library was made by multiplex PCR. The instrument was an Illumina HiSeq 2000. The TCR beta CDR3 regions were amplified from RNA transcripts. The first round of RT-PCR for the TCR CDR3 was performed with the HTBI primer set and the Qiagen OneStep RT-PCR kit. In TCRdb, the public reads were trimmed at Q25 with fastp and aligned with MiXCR, with productive beta chains retained. All rows with the same CDR3 protein become a single entry with the most common DNA and genes. Across this sample there are roughly 750,000 distinct CDR3 sequences, with about a sixth seen only once. The ten top clones hold over 7.5% of the sample. Input material: blood. The receptors here all came from a man aged 18 to 30 with Graves' hyperthyroidism.

In its sample, this clonotype was seen many times. The chain carries TRBV18 and TRBJ1-1; 8 positions match TRBD1. V lost 3 bases to trimming and J lost 3 bases; unmatched junction nucleotides: 6. The germline V gene has CDR1 KGHSH and CDR2 LQKENI. The CDR3 has 15 amino acids. The CDR3 here is CASSPLTGADTEAFF. In DNA form, the CDR3 reads TGTGCCAGCTCACCTCTGACAGGGGCTGACACTGAAGCTTTCTTT.

On this clonotype itself: Compared with germline, one end of the junction differs, possibly owing to a read error. This rearrangement joins TRBV7-9 to TRBJ1-1; tentatively, D is TRBD1 (6 bases). This CDR3 region has 14 residues. Germline CDR1 is SEHNR and CDR2 is FQNEAQ (reference sequence). The CDR3 sequence: CASSLGGQGTEALF. CDR3 DNA sequence: TGTGCCAGCAGCTTAGGGGGGCAGGGCACTGAAGCTCTCTTT. Full variable domain (rest looked up from reference TRBV7-9 and TRBJ1-1): DTGVSQNPRHKITKRGQNVTFRCDPISEHNRLYWYRQTLGQGPEFLTYFQNEAQLEKSRLLSDRFSAERPKGSFSTLEIQRTEQGDSAMYLCASSLGGQGTEALFGQGTRLTVV.

This rearrangement joins TRBV15 to TRBJ1-6; a possible D gene is TRBD1 (5 bases). Germline assignment: CDR1 LNHNV and CDR2 YYDKDF (reference sequence). V gave up 1 base and J gave up 10 bases, with 8 bases separating them. This CDR3 has 13 residues. In nucleotides, the CDR3 is TGTGCCACCAGCAGAGGGAGGGGCTCACCCCTCCACTTT. Its protein is CATSRGRGSPLHF.

This chain connects TRBV28 to TRBJ2-7; D possibly uses TRBD1 or TRBD2 (5 bases each). This CDR3 spans 15 amino acids. Trimming cost V 5 bases and J 7 bases, with 21 bases left between them. The V gene's germline CDR1 is MDHEN and CDR2 SYDVKM. CDR3 sequence (DNA): TGTGCCAGCAGTGCTCAGGGACGGGCTTCGGTGGAGCAGTACTTC. Encoded protein: CASSAQGRASVEQYF.

This clonotype has a handful of counts. This sequence joins TRBV28 and TRBJ2-2; 10 bases agree with TRBD1. CDR1 and CDR2 (germline): MDHEN, SYDVKM. After removal of 8 bases from V and 6 bases from J, the junction contained 3 bases not matched to a gene. This CDR3 has 13 amino acids. The CDR3 DNA reads as TGTGCCAGCGACAGGGGGCTCCCCGGGGAGCTGTTTTTT. Amino acid sequence: CASDRGLPGELFF.

This clonotype was seen a few times. V gene TRBV29-1 combines with J gene TRBJ2-1; TRBD2 agrees at 7 bases. Germline CDR1 and CDR2: SQVTM and ANQGSEA. The CDR3 covers 16 residues. Trimming took 2 bases from V and 0 from J; bases not matched to a gene: 7. CDR3 amino acids: CSVEYLAAFSYNEQFF. The CDR3 DNA reads TGCAGCGTTGAATACCTAGCGGCTTTCTCCTACAATGAGCAGTTCTTC.

This clonotype was counted between two and nine times. This rearrangement joins TRBV6-1 to TRBJ2-1; 11 bases align to TRBD2. Germline loops: CDR1 MNHNS, CDR2 SASEGT. V shed 6 bases, J shed 3 bases, and the junction held 13 bases outside the gene matches. The CDR3 spans 18 residues. CDR3 sequence reads: CASRHLDPTSGNYNEQFF. The CDR3 region has the DNA TGTGCCAGCAGACACCTCGACCCGACTAGCGGGAACTACAATGAGCAGTTCTTC.

The table lists this clonotype with many counts. This sequence joins TRBV28 and TRBJ2-7; 7 nucleotides agree with TRBD1. The germline CDR1 and CDR2 sequences are MDHEN and SYDVKM. This CDR3 spans 14 amino acids. With 1 base clipped from V and 3 bases from J, the junction kept 3 bases outside the gene matches. CDR3 in amino acids: CASSLYGTDYEQYF. The CDR3 nucleotides are TGTGCCAGCAGTTTATATGGGACAGACTACGAGCAGTACTTC.

This clonotype was detected ten times or more. This rearrangement joins TRBV6-1 to TRBJ2-5, with D maybe TRBD1 (6 bases). The germline CDR1 and CDR2 sequences are MNHNS and SASEGT. The CDR3 has 16 residues. V lost 5 bases to trimming and J lost 1 base, with 17 bases between them. For the CDR3, the DNA is TGTGCCAGCAGTAGACAGGTTCCGGGACGCCAAGAGACCCAGTACTTC. Amino acids: CASSRQVPGRQETQYF.

This chain connects TRBV7-9 to TRBJ1-2; D gene ambiguous. This CDR3 is 11 amino acids long. Germline CDR1 is SEHNR and CDR2 is FQNEAQ (reference sequence). Trimming cost V 5 bases and J 4 bases, with 5 bases left between them. CDR3 residues: CASSISYGYTF. As DNA, the CDR3 is TGTGCCAGCAGCATTAGCTATGGCTACACCTTC.

The CDR3 DNA sequence: TGTGCCAGCAGTTTTAGCGGGGTATCGGGCAATGAGCAGTTCTTC. This sequence encodes CASSFSGVSGNEQFF. The genes are TRBV27 and TRBJ2-1; 8 nucleotides match TRBD2. Trimming cost V 3 bases and J 6 bases; bases outside gene matches: 7. Per germline, CDR1 MNHEY and CDR2 SMNVEV (reference sequence). This CDR3 comprises 15 residues.

The chain's CDR3 is CASSLSSLAGGPRDTQYF. Written as DNA, the CDR3 is TGTGCCAGCAGCTTGTCCTCTCTAGCGGGAGGGCCGCGGGATACGCAGTATTTT. The rearrangement joins TRBV5-4 to TRBJ2-3; 12 bases map to TRBD2. This CDR3 region has 18 residues. V shed 1 base, J shed 6 bases, and the junction held 12 bases outside the gene matches. Germline loops: CDR1 SGHNT, CDR2 YYREEE (reference sequence).

V gene TRBV4-2 combines with J gene TRBJ2-2, with TRBD2 as a possible D gene (6 bases). With 7 bases removed from V and 7 bases from J, the gap between germline ends came to 19 bases. Looked up from germline, CDR1 is LGHNA and CDR2 is YNFKEQ. This CDR3 is 15 amino acids long. CDR3 sequence: CASTSSLAANGELFF. The CDR3 DNA reads as TGTGCCAGCACTTCCTCCTTAGCGGCGAACGGGGAGCTGTTTTTT.

Ten or more counts support this clonotype. The J gene is TRBJ1-1, the V gene TRBV30; 9 bases line up with TRBD1. J gave up 1 base and V 3 bases, and 6 bases lay outside the gene matches. The CDR3 sequence is 15 residues long. CDR1 is GTSNPN and CDR2 is SVGIG in the germline V gene (reference sequence). CDR3 coding DNA: TGTGCCTGGAGGGAACAGGGGGCAGAGAACACTGAAGCTTTCTTT. Residues: CAWREQGAENTEAFF.

The chain is built from TRBV20-1 and TRBJ2-2; D unclear. This CDR3 is 13 amino acids long. Germline V CDR1 and CDR2: DFQATT, SNEGSKA (reference sequence). Between the trimmed V and J ends, which lost 5 bases and 3 bases, there was a span of 10 bases. The CDR3 nucleotides are TGCAGTGCTCCTAGACCGTACACCGGGGAGCTGTTTTTT. It codes for CSAPRPYTGELFF.

The CDR3, as DNA: TGTGCCATCAGTGGGGACAGGGGTCTCGCCGGGGAGCTGTTTTTT. This sequence encodes CAISGDRGLAGELFF. The chain combines TRBV10-3 with TRBJ2-2; TRBD1 aligns across 10 bases. Germline lookup yields CDR1 ENHRY and CDR2 SYGVKD. The CDR3 has 15 amino acids. V lost 4 bases, J lost 6 bases, and 5 bases stayed unmatched.

This chain connects TRBV24-1 to TRBJ2-1; D may be TRBD1 (6 bases). The CDR3 loop spans 14 amino acids. The V end lost 0 bases, the J end lost 11 bases, and 13 bases lay between the germline ends. Germline CDR1 reads KGHDR; CDR2 reads SFDVKD. CDR3 nucleotides: TGTGCCACCAGTGATTTGATACAGGGTCGTAAGCAGTTCTTC. This sequence encodes CATSDLIQGRKQFF.

This clonotype was detected many times. CDR3 sequence (DNA): TGTGCCAGCAGCCGAGCAGGGGTAAGGGACGAGCAGTACTTC. Amino acids: CASSRAGVRDEQYF. The chain links TRBV7-2 to TRBJ2-7, with D tentatively TRBD1 (6 bases). Germline V CDR1 and CDR2: SGHTA, FQGNSA. Between the trimmed V and J ends, which lost 5 bases and 5 bases, there was a span of 16 bases. The CDR3 sequence is 14 residues long.

This clonotype occurred many times. CDR3 nucleotides: TGTGCCAGCAGCGTGCAGGGGAAGGGGACAGATACGCAGTATTTT. Translating gives CASSVQGKGTDTQYF. The chain combines TRBV9 with TRBJ2-3; D possibly corresponds to TRBD1 (6 bases). Trimming removed 2 bases at V and 3 bases at J, with 13 bases between. The length of the CDR3 is 15 residues. Germline CDR1 reads SGDLS; CDR2 reads YYNGEE.

The chain couples TRBV18 to TRBJ2-1; 10 bases line up with TRBD2. The V gene's germline CDR1 is KGHSH and CDR2 LQKENI. The CDR3 spans 16 residues. The trim removed 8 bases at V and 0 bases at J, leaving 7 bases unmatched. This chain's CDR3 is CASTGTSALSYNEQFF. The CDR3 DNA reads as TGTGCCAGCACAGGGACTAGCGCCCTCTCCTACAATGAGCAGTTCTTC.

The CDR3 DNA follows: TGTGCCAGCAGCGTAGGGCCCCGAACCGTGGACAGGGACTCGACAGATACGCAGTATTTT. Protein product: CASSVGPRTVDRDSTDTQYF. The rearrangement links TRBV9 to TRBJ2-3, with 8 bases identical to TRBD1. In germline, CDR1 is SGDLS, CDR2 YYNGEE. This CDR3 spans 20 amino acids. V lost 0 bases and J lost 3; bases outside the gene matches: 18.

The V call is TRBV6-2 or TRBV6-3, the J call TRBJ1-5; D might be TRBD1 (5 bases). The ends were cut back, 2 bases at V and 7 bases at J, with 12 bases in the middle. Germline V CDR1 and CDR2: MNHEY, SVGEGT. This CDR3 is 14 amino acids long. CDR3 sequence reads: CASSYSTGRQPQHF. The CDR3 DNA is TGTGCCAGCAGTTACAGTACGGGGCGCCAGCCCCAGCATTTT.

This clonotype turned up a few times. This chain links TRBV20-1 with TRBJ2-7; possibly TRBD1 for D (5 bases). CDR3 size: 12 residues. Trimming removed 8 bases from V and 5 bases from J, with 16 bases in between. Germline loops: CDR1 DFQATT, CDR2 SNEGSKA (reference sequence). Here the CDR3 reads CSYAGAAHEQYF. Here the CDR3 DNA reads TGCAGTTACGCTGGGGCGGCCCACGAGCAGTACTTC.

In nucleotides, the CDR3 is TGTGCCAGCAGCCCCCACAGGGGCTACTACAATGAGCAGTTCTTC. Its protein is CASSPHRGYYNEQFF. V and J are TRBV7-2 and TRBJ2-1, with 7 bases lining up with TRBD1. There are 15 residues in the CDR3. V was clipped by 5 bases and J by 3 bases; unmatched bases: 7. Germline V gives CDR1 SGHTA, CDR2 FQGNSA.